This T cell receptor (beta chain) is drawn from a study of identical twins. Every donor was a healthy Caucasian. This clonotype came up many times. The antigen remains unidentified. Study-level results: It was possible that invariant MAIT and iNKT cells partly confounded the zero-insertion analyses. Models predicted less out-of-frame TCR alpha sharing in monozygotic twins than was found.

Through template switching, a universal primer site was introduced, and the cDNA contained unique molecular identifiers. Via MiXCR, TCRdb re-called the 5' RACE reads, giving one row per CDR3 protein. The sample holds 300,000 to 350,000 distinct CDR3 sequences, over 9% seen once. This CDR3 region has 15 residues. Germline CDR1 and CDR2: MDHEN and SYDVKM. V shed 3 bases and J shed 2 bases, with 11 bases lying between them. These same data were also listed under a study on yellow fever vaccine responses in identical twins.

V and J are TRBV28 and TRBJ2-1; perhaps D is TRBD1 or TRBD2 (6 bases each). This sequence was found in a woman aged 18-29 years in good health. The sequenced material came from CD8+ T cells sorted from blood. The CDR3 nucleotides are TGTGCCAGCAGTTTTGGAGGGGGACCCTACAATGAGCAGTTCTTC. It encodes CASSFGGGPYNEQFF.